The next 2 T cell receptor beta chains were all read from a single sample in a study of Graves' ophthalmopathy and Graves' hyperthyroidism. The sequenced template was RNA, covering the TCR beta CDR3 region. First-round RT-PCR relied on HTBI primers, and a second-round multiplex PCR came next. TCRdb re-analysed the multiplex PCR reads in MiXCR, keeping a single row per CDR3 protein. Of about 200,000 distinct CDR3 sequences in the sample, over 25% were seen once. Sequencing was carried out using peripheral blood. The receptors derive from a man between 50 and 59 years old with Graves' ophthalmopathy.

V usage is TRBV20-1 and J usage is TRBJ1-5; 7 bases are a match to TRBD1. Germline V gives CDR1 DFQATT, CDR2 SNEGSKA (reference sequence). The CDR3 extends over 14 amino acids. With 6 bases clipped from V and 1 base from J, the junction kept 6 bases outside the gene matches. CDR3: CSAWDRMSNQPQHF. The CDR3 region has the DNA TGCAGTGCCTGGGACAGAATGAGCAATCAGCCCCAGCATTTT.

The J gene is TRBJ1-5, the V gene TRBV12-3 or TRBV12-4; maybe TRBD1 (5 bases). Trimming cost V 8 bases and J 0 bases, with 8 bases left between them. This CDR3 spans 13 amino acids. This CDR3 reads CASAGTSNQPQHF. The DNA for the CDR3 is TGTGCCAGCGCGGGGACTAGCAATCAGCCCCAGCATTTT.